This TCR beta chain was found in a study of cytomegalovirus exposure and HLA in healthy donors. Regarding the study as a whole: Prediction of most subjects' HLA-A and HLA-B alleles by TCR beta sequences was reportedly accurate.

PCR used 60 Vbeta primers and 13 Jbeta primers. Assay: immunoSEQ multiplex PCR; the TCRdb copy retains only in-frame clones and omits some. Here the sample spans 100,000 to 130,000 clones, about 80% being singletons. This clone was counted between two and nine times. Its antigen is unidentified. Other DNA sequences in this specimen translate into the identical CDR3. The V and J ends lost 3 bases and 1 base respectively, with 3 bases between them. The CDR3 sequence is 13 residues long. Germline CDR1 and CDR2: MNHNS and SASEGT. The chain employs TRBV6-1 and TRBJ2-2; D is unresolved. Sequences were obtained from PBMCs. The sequence derives from a man aged 30 to 45 in good health and CMV-seronegative. The CDR3 sequence is CASSDRNTGELFF. CDR3 sequence (DNA): TGTGCCAGCAGTGACCGGAACACCGGGGAGCTGTTTTTT.